The rows below give T cell receptor beta chains drawn from one sample of a study of blood T cell repertoires in COVID-19. Clones were sequenced by immunoSEQ multiplex PCR, and TCRdb holds only the in-frame ones, with some missing. Of 400,000 to 550,000 clones listed, roughly 87% are singletons. The sequenced sample was PBMCs or T cells enriched from blood (not recorded which). Receptors were obtained from a woman in her late teens or twenties with acute COVID-19. CDR3s include the opening cysteine and the closing phenylalanine or tryptophan. D genes are given only for firm matches. Clone size appears in some rows only: once, few, many, or a class for an expanded clone.

D: NA
V: TRBV11-3
J: TRBJ2-7
size: once
CDR3: CASNGSGDTAYEQYF
DNA: TGTGCCAGTAACGGGAGCGGGGACACAGCCTACGAGCAGTACTTC

D: NA
V: TRBV19
J: TRBJ1-5
size: NA
CDR3: CASSIAGSGQPQHF
DNA: TGTGCCAGTAGTATAGCAGGGTCCGGTCAGCCCCAGCATTTT

D: NA
V: TRBV19
J: TRBJ1-5
size: NA
CDR3: CASSSNRVSEPQHF
DNA: TGTGCCAGTAGTTCAAACAGGGTGAGTGAGCCCCAGCATTTT

D: TRBD1
V: TRBV3-1/TRBV3-2
J: TRBJ1-2
size: NA
CDR3: CASTDTWTGGDYGYTF
DNA: TGTGCCAGCACCGATACATGGACAGGGGGCGACTATGGCTACACCTTC

D: NA
V: TRBV7-8
J: TRBJ2-7
size: NA
CDR3: CASSSTRLEQYF
DNA: TGTGCCAGCAGCTCCACTCGATTGGAGCAGTACTTC

D: NA
V: TRBV5-4
J: TRBJ1-4
size: few
CDR3: CASSLGPGGRNEKLFF
DNA: TGTGCCAGCAGCTTGGGGCCCGGGGGTAGAAATGAAAAACTGTTTTTT

D: NA
V: TRBV5-1
J: TRBJ2-1
size: once
CDR3: CASSSLPGQGRNEQFF
DNA: TGCGCCAGCAGCTCCCTACCGGGACAAGGTCGCAATGAGCAGTTCTTC

D: TRBD1
V: TRBV5-1
J: TRBJ1-2
size: once
CDR3: CASSFEGARGYTF
DNA: TGCGCCAGCAGCTTTGAGGGGGCTAGAGGCTACACCTTC

D: NA
V: TRBV10-3
J: TRBJ2-2
size: NA
CDR3: CAASGTGELFF
DNA: TGTGCCGCCAGCGGAACCGGGGAGCTGTTTTTT

D: NA
V: TRBV12-3/TRBV12-4
J: TRBJ1-1
size: NA
CDR3: CASTEQAGTEAFF
DNA: TGTGCCAGCACCGAACAGGCGGGGACTGAAGCTTTCTTT

D: TRBD1
V: TRBV7-9
J: TRBJ2-5
size: NA
CDR3: CASSLTGAETQYF
DNA: TGTGCCAGCAGCTTGACAGGGGCAGAGACCCAGTACTTC

D: NA
V: TRBV6-2/TRBV6-3
J: TRBJ2-7
size: NA
CDR3: CASSPSRHYEQYF
DNA: TGTGCCAGCAGCCCCTCGAGGCACTACGAGCAGTACTTC

D: TRBD2
V: TRBV2
J: TRBJ2-3
size: NA
CDR3: CASRLTSGSPDTQYF
DNA: TGTGCCAGCAGGCTCACTAGCGGGAGCCCAGATACGCAGTATTTT

D: NA
V: TRBV6-1
J: TRBJ2-5
size: few
CDR3: CASNERVKNPGETQYF
DNA: TGTGCCAGCAATGAGAGGGTGAAGAATCCGGGGGAGACCCAGTACTTC

D: TRBD2
V: TRBV27
J: TRBJ2-7
size: NA
CDR3: CASSSLAGGNEQYF
DNA: TGTGCCAGCAGTTCGCTAGCGGGGGGGAACGAGCAGTACTTC

D: TRBD1
V: TRBV28
J: TRBJ2-5
size: NA
CDR3: CASRTGGLETQYF
DNA: TGTGCCAGTCGAACAGGGGGCCTAGAGACCCAGTACTTC

D: TRBD2
V: TRBV2
J: TRBJ2-7
size: once
CDR3: CASSPLTSGGNEQYF
DNA: TGTGCCAGCAGCCCGCTGACTAGCGGTGGTAACGAGCAGTACTTC

D: TRBD2
V: TRBV6-2/TRBV6-3
J: TRBJ2-5
size: NA
CDR3: CASSLGSGSPETQYF
DNA: TGTGCCAGCAGTTTAGGAAGCGGGAGCCCCGAGACCCAGTACTTC

D: NA
V: TRBV19
J: TRBJ2-3
size: NA
CDR3: CASSLGQQVTDTQYF
DNA: TGTGCCAGTAGTCTCGGACAGCAAGTGACAGATACGCAGTATTTT

D: TRBD1
V: TRBV7-8
J: TRBJ1-1
size: once
CDR3: CASSLTGTVNTEAFF
DNA: TGTGCCAGCAGCTTAACCGGGACAGTGAACACTGAAGCTTTCTTT

D: NA
V: TRBV9
J: TRBJ1-2
size: NA
CDR3: CASSALGGYGYTF
DNA: TGTGCCAGCAGCGCACTCGGGGGGTATGGCTACACCTTC

D: TRBD2
V: TRBV9
J: TRBJ2-1
size: NA
CDR3: CASSVAAGHEQFF
DNA: TGTGCCAGCAGCGTAGCAGCGGGGCATGAGCAGTTCTTC

D: NA
V: TRBV11-2
J: TRBJ1-2
size: NA
CDR3: CASSQGLPYGYTF
DNA: TGTGCCAGCAGTCAGGGCCTGCCCTATGGCTACACCTTC

D: TRBD1
V: TRBV5-8
J: TRBJ1-1
size: NA
CDR3: CASTSDRVNTEAFF
DNA: TGTGCCAGCACCTCGGACAGGGTTAACACTGAAGCTTTCTTT

D: NA
V: TRBV4-1
J: TRBJ2-7
size: few
CDR3: CASSQPGKTYEQYF
DNA: TGCGCCAGCAGCCAACCGGGAAAGACCTACGAGCAGTACTTC

D: TRBD1
V: TRBV13
J: TRBJ1-2
size: NA
CDR3: CASSTRTGANYGYTF
DNA: TGTGCCAGCAGCACCCGGACAGGGGCGAACTATGGCTACACCTTC

D: NA
V: TRBV7-2
J: TRBJ1-1
size: NA
CDR3: CASSSRRGPNTEAFF
DNA: TGTGCCAGCAGCTCACGTCGAGGCCCGAACACTGAAGCTTTCTTT

D: TRBD2
V: TRBV7-9
J: TRBJ2-1
size: NA
CDR3: CASSPKTGLGGSNEQFF
DNA: TGTGCCAGCAGCCCTAAAACGGGACTAGGGGGGTCCAATGAGCAGTTCTTC

D: NA
V: TRBV4-2
J: TRBJ2-7
size: NA
CDR3: CASSLPDRAGATYEQYF
DNA: TGTGCCAGCAGCCTACCGGATCGGGCGGGGGCAACCTACGAGCAGTACTTC

D: TRBD2
V: TRBV2
J: TRBJ2-1
size: NA
CDR3: CAGQRESYNEQFF
DNA: TGTGCCGGTCAGCGGGAGAGCTACAATGAGCAGTTCTTC

D: TRBD1
V: TRBV11-3
J: TRBJ2-1
size: NA
CDR3: CASSPGQGGENEQFF
DNA: TGTGCCAGCAGCCCGGGACAGGGGGGAGAGAATGAGCAGTTCTTC

D: NA
V: TRBV10-1
J: TRBJ1-3
size: NA
CDR3: CASRSNSGNTIYF
DNA: TGCGCCAGCAGATCTAACTCTGGAAACACCATATATTTT

D: TRBD1
V: TRBV18
J: TRBJ2-7
size: NA
CDR3: CASSPPGAIQGTYEQYF
DNA: TGTGCCAGCTCACCACCGGGGGCGATACAGGGGACCTACGAGCAGTACTTC

D: NA
V: TRBV19
J: TRBJ2-1
size: NA
CDR3: CASMRGPYNEQFF
DNA: TGTGCCAGTATGCGGGGGCCCTACAATGAGCAGTTCTTC

D: NA
V: TRBV28
J: TRBJ2-2
size: NA
CDR3: CASSLASANTGELFF
DNA: TGTGCCAGCAGTTTAGCCAGCGCGAACACCGGGGAGCTGTTTTTT

D: TRBD1
V: TRBV5-8
J: TRBJ1-2
size: once
CDR3: CASSFGGQGIFGYTF
DNA: TGTGCCAGCAGCTTCGGAGGACAGGGGATTTTTGGCTACACCTTC

D: NA
V: TRBV10-3
J: TRBJ2-3
size: once
CDR3: CAISDHGGDTDTQYF
DNA: TGTGCCATCAGTGACCACGGCGGAGACACAGATACGCAGTATTTT